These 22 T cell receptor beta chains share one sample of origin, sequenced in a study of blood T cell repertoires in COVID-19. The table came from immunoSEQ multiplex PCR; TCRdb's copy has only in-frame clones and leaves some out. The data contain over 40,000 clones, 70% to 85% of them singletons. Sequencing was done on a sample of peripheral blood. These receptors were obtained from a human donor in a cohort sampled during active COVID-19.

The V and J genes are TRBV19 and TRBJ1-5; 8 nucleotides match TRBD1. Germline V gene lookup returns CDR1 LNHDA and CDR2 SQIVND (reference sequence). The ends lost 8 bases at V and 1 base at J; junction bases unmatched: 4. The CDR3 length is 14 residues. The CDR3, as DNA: TGTGCCAGTGGGGGACAGGTAAGCAATCAGCCCCAGCATTTT. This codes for CASGGQVSNQPQHF.

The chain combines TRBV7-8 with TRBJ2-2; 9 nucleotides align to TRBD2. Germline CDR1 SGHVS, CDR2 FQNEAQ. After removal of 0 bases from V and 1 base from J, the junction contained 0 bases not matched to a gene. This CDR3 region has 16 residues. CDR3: CASSLARGGNTGELFF. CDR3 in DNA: TGTGCCAGCAGCTTAGCGCGGGGGGGGAACACCGGGGAGCTGTTTTTT.

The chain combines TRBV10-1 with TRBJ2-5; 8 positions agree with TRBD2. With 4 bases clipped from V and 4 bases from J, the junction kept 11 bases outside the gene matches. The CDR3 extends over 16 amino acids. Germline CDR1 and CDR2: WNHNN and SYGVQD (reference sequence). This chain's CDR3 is CASSGSQRTSRETQYF. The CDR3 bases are TGCGCCAGCAGTGGGTCGCAGAGGACTAGCAGAGAGACCCAGTACTTC.

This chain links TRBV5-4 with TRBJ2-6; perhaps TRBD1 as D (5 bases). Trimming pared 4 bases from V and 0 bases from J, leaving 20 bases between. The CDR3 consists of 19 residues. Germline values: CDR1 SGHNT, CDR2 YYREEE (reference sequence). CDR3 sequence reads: CASSPQNRNLNSGANVLTF. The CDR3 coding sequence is TGTGCCAGCAGCCCTCAAAACAGGAACTTAAACTCTGGGGCCAACGTCCTGACTTTC.

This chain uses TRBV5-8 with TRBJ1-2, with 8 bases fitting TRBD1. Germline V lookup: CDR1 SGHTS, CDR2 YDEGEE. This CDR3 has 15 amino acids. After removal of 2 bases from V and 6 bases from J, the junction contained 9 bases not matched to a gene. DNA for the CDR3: TGTGCCAGCAGCTTTTATGGACAGGGAAGTAATGGCTACACCTTC. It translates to CASSFYGQGSNGYTF.

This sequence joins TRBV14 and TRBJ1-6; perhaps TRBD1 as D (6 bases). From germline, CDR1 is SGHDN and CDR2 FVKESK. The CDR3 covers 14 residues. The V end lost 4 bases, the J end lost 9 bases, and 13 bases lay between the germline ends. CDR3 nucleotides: TGTGCCAGCAGCCCCTACAGGGAGGGTTCACCCCTCCACTTT. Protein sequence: CASSPYREGSPLHF.

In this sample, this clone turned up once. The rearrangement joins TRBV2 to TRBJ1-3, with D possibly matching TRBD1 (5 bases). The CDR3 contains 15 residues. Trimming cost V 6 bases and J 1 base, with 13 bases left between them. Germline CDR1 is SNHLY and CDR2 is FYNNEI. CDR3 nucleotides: TGTGCCAGCAGATTTCCAGGGTCATCTGGAAACACCATATATTTT. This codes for CASRFPGSSGNTIYF. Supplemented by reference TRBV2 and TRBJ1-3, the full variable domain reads EPEVTQTPSHQVTQMGQEVILRCVPISNHLYFYWYRQILGQKVEFLVSFYNNEISEKSEIFDDQFSVERPDGSNFTLKIRSTKLEDSAMYFCASRFPGSSGNTIYFGEGSWLTVV.

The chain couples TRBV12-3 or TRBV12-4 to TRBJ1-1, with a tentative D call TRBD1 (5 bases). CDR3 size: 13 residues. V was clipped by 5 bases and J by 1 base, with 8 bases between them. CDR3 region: CASSDQGNTEAFF. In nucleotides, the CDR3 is TGTGCCAGCAGTGACCAGGGGAACACTGAAGCTTTCTTT.

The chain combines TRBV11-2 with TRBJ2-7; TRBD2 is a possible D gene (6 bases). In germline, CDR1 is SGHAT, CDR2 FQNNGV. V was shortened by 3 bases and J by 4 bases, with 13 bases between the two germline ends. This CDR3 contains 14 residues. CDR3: CASSLSGLGYEQYF. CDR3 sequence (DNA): TGTGCCAGCAGCTTGAGCGGGTTGGGTTACGAGCAGTACTTC.

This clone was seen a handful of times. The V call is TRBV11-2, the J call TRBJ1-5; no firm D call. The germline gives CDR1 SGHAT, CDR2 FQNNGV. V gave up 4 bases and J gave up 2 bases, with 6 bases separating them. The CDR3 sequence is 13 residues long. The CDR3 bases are TGTGCCAGCAGCTCCCAGGGCAATCAGCCCCAGCATTTT. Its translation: CASSSQGNQPQHF.

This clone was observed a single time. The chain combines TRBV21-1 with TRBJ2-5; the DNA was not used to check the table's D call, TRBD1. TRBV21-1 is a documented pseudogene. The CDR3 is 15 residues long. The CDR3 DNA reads TGTGCCAGCAGCTTGCGTGGGGCAGGCGGTGAGACCCAGTACTTC. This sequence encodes CASSLRGAGGETQYF.

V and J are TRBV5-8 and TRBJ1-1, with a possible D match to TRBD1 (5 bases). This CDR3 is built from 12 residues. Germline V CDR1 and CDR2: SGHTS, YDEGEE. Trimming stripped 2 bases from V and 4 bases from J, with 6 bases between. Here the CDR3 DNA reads TGTGCCAGCAGCTTCAGGGTCACTGAAGCTTTCTTT. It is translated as CASSFRVTEAFF.

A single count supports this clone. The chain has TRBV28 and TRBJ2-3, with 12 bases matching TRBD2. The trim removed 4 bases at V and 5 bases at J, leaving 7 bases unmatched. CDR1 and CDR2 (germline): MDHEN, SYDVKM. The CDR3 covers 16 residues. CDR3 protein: CASSSPPSGRGDTQYF. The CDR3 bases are TGTGCCAGCAGTTCCCCACCTAGCGGGAGGGGAGATACGCAGTATTTT.

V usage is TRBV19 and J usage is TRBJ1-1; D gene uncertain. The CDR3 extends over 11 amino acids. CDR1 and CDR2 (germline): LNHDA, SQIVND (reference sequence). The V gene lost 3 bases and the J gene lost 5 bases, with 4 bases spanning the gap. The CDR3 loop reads CASSITTEAFF. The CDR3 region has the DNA TGTGCCAGTAGTATTACTACTGAAGCTTTCTTT.

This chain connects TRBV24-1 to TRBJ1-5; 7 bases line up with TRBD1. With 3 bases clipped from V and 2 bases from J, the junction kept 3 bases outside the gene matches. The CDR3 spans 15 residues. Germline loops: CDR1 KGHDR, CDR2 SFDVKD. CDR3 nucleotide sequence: TGTGCCACCAGTGATCCTGGACAGGGCAATCAGCCCCAGCATTTT. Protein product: CATSDPGQGNQPQHF.

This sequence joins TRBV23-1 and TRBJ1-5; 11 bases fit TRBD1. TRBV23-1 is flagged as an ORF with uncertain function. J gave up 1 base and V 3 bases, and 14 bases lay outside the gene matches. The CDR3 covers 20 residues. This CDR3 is CASSQRDRGGCVGSNQPQHF. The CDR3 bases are TGCGCCAGCAGTCAGCGGGACAGGGGGGGGTGTGTAGGCAGCAATCAGCCCCAGCATTTT.

The chain's CDR3 is CARSWDRGDDNEQFF. CDR3 coding DNA: TGTGCCAGAAGCTGGGACAGGGGGGACGACAATGAGCAGTTCTTC. J is TRBJ2-1 and V is TRBV5-3; 11 nucleotides align to TRBD1. TRBV5-3 is placed among ORFs of uncertain function. The CDR3 covers 15 residues. Trimming took 3 bases from V and 5 from J; bases not matched to a gene: 4.

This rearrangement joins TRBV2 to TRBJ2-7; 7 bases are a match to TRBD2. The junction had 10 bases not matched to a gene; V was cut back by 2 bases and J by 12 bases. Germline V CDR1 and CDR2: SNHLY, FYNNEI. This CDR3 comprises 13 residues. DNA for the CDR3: TGTGCCAGCAGTGAACAACCCCGCCGGGAGGCGTACTTC. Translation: CASSEQPRREAYF.

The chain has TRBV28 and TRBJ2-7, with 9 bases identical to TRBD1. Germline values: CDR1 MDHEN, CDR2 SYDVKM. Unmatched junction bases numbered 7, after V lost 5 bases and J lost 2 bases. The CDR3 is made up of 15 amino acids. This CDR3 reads CASSVYRDRAYEQYF. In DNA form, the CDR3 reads TGTGCCAGCAGTGTGTACCGGGACAGGGCCTACGAGCAGTACTTC.

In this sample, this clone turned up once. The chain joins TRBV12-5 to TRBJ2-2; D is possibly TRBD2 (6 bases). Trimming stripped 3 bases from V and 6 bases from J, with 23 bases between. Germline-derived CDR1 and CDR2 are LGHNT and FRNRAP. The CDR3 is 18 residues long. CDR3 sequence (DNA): TGTGCTAGTGGTTTCCTTCTTCCCGACTCGGGGGTACCCGGGGAGCTGTTTTTT. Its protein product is CASGFLLPDSGVPGELFF.

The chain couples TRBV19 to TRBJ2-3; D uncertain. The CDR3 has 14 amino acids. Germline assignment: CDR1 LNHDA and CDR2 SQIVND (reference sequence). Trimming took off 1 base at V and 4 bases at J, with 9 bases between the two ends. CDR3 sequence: CASSIAQLSDTQYF. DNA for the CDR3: TGTGCCAGTAGTATAGCGCAACTCTCAGATACGCAGTATTTT.

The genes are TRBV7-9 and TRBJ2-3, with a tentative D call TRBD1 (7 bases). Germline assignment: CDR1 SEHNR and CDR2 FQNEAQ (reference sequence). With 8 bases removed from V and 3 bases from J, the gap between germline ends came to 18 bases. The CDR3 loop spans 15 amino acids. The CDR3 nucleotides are TGTGCCAGCGGGAGAGGGGGCGGAGGGACAGATACGCAGTATTTT. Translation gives CASGRGGGGTDTQYF.